This TCR beta chain was observed in a study of early T cells in non-severe SARS-CoV-2 infection. Using its own MiXCR run on the 5' RACE reads, TCRdb lists one record per CDR3 protein. The data show tens of thousands of distinct CDR3 sequences, with about 14% seen just once and under 7.5% held by the top ten. Judged by abundance, this clonotype is medium-sized. V was shortened by 3 bases and J by 6 bases, with 9 bases between the two germline ends. The CDR3 runs to 13 residues. Germline CDR1 reads MRHNA; CDR2 reads SNTAGT. Source material: whole blood. The receptor's source is an adult who was a healthcare worker with PCR-confirmed SARS-CoV-2 infection or an uninfected control (not recorded which). The gene calls are TRBV6-4 and TRBJ1-5; D not certain. CDR3 sequence: CASSEREGQPQHF. In nucleotides, the CDR3 is TGTGCCAGCAGTGAGCGGGAAGGTCAGCCCCAGCATTTT.